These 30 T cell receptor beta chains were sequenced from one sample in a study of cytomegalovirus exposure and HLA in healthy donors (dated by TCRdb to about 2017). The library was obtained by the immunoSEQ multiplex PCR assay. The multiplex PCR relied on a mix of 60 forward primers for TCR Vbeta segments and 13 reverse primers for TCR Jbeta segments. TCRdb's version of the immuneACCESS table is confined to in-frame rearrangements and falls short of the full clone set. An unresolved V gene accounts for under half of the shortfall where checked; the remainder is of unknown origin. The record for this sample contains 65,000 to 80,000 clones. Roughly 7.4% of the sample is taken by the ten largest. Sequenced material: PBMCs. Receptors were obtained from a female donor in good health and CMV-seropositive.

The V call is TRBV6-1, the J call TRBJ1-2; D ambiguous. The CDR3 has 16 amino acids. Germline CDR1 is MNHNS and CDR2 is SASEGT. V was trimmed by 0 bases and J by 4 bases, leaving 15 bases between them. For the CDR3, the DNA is TGTGCCAGCAGTGAAGCGCTTCCAGGTACCGCCTATGGCTACACCTTC. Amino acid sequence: CASSEALPGTAYGYTF.

This CDR3 reads CASSPNSGTGGNGYTF. The CDR3 bases are TGTGCCAGCAGCCCCAACTCCGGGACAGGGGGCAATGGCTACACCTTC. The V gene is TRBV9, the J gene TRBJ1-2; 12 bases are a match to TRBD1. The CDR3 contains 16 residues. J lost 6 bases, V lost 4 bases, and 10 bases had no gene match. Germline loops: CDR1 SGDLS, CDR2 YYNGEE. Based on the CDR3 plus reference TRBV9 and TRBJ1-2, the full variable domain is DSGVTQTPKHLITATGQRVTLRCSPRSGDLSVYWYQQSLDQGLQFLIQYYNGEERAKGNILERFSAQQFPDLHSELNLSSLELGDSALYFCASSPNSGTGGNGYTFGSGTRLTVV.

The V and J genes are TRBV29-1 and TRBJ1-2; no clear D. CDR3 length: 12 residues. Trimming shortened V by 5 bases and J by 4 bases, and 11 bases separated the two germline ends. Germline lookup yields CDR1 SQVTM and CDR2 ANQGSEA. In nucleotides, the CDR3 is TGCAGCGTTCCCCGAGGCAGCTATGGCTACACCTTC. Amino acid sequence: CSVPRGSYGYTF.

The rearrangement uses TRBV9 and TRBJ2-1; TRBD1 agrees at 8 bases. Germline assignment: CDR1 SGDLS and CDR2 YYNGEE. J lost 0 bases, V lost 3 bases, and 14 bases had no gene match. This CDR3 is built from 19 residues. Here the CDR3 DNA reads TGTGCCAGCAGCGCCATGATGCAGAGGACAGGGAGCTCCTACAATGAGCAGTTCTTC. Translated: CASSAMMQRTGSSYNEQFF.

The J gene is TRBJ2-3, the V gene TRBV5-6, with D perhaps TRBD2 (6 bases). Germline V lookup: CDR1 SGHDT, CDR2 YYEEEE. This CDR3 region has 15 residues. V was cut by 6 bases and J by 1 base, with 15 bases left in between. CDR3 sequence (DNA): TGTGCCAGCACCAGGAAGACGGGGGGCACAGATACGCAGTATTTT. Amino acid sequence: CASTRKTGGTDTQYF.

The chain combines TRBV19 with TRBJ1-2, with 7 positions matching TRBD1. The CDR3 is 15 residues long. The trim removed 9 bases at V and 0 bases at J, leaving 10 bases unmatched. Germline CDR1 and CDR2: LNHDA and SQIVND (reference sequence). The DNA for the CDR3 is TGTGCCAGCGCCAAACAGGGGCGACCTAACTATGGCTACACCTTC. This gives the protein CASAKQGRPNYGYTF.

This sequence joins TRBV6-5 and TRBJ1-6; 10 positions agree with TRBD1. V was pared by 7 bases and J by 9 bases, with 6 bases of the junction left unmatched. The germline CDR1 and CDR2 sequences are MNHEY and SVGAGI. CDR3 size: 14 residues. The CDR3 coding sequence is TGTGCCAGCACTAGGAGACAGGGGGCTTCACCCCTCCACTTT. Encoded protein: CASTRRQGASPLHF.

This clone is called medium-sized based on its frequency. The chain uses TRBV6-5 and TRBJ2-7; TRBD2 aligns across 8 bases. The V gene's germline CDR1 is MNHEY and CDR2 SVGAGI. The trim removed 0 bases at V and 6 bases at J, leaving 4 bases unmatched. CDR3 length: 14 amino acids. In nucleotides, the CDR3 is TGTGCCAGCAGTTACTCGGGACTAGGTTCCGAGCAGTACTTC. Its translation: CASSYSGLGSEQYF.

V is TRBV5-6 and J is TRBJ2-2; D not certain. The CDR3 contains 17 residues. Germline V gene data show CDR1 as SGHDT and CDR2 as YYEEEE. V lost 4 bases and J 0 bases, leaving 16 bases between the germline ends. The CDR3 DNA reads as TGTGCCAGCAGCGCTTATACACATTTACCGAACACCGGGGAGCTGTTTTTT. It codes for CASSAYTHLPNTGELFF.

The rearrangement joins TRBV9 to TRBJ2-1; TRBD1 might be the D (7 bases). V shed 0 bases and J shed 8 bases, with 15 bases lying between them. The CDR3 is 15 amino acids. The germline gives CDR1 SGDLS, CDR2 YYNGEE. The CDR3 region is CASSVAGGRGDEQFF. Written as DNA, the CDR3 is TGTGCCAGCAGCGTAGCTGGGGGCAGGGGGGATGAGCAGTTCTTC.

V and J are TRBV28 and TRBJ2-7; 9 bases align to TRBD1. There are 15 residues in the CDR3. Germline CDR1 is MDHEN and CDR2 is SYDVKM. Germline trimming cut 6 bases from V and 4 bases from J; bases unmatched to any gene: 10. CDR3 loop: CASSLTATGGYEQYF. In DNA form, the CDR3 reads TGTGCCAGCAGCCTAACTGCGACAGGGGGGTACGAGCAGTACTTC.

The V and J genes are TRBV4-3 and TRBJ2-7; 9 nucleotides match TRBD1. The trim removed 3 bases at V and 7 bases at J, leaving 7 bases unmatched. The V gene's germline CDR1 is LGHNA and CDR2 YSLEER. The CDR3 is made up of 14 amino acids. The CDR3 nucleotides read TGCGCCAGCAGCCAGGGACAGGGAGAATGGGAGCAGTACTTC. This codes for CASSQGQGEWEQYF.

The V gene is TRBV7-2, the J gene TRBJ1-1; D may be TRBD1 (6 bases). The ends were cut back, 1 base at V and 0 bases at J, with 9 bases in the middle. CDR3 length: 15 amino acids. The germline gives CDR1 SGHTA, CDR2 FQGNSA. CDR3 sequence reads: CASSLGAGVNTEAFF. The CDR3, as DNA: TGTGCCAGCAGCTTAGGGGCAGGGGTGAACACTGAAGCTTTCTTT.

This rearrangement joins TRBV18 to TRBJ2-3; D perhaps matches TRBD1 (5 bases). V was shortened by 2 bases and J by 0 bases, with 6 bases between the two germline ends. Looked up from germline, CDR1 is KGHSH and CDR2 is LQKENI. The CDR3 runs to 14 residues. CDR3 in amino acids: CASSPGASTDTQYF. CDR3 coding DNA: TGTGCCAGCTCACCAGGGGCTAGCACAGATACGCAGTATTTT. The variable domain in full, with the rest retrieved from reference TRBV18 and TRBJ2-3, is NAGVMQNPRHLVRRRGQEARLRCSPMKGHSHVYWYRQLPEEGLKFMVYLQKENIIDESGMPKERFSAEFPKEGPSILRIQQVVRGDSAAYFCASSPGASTDTQYFGPGTRLTVL.

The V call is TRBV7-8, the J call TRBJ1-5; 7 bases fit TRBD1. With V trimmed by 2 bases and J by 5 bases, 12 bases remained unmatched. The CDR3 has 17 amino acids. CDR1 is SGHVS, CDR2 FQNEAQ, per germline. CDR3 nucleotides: TGTGCCAGCAGCTTAAAGAGAGGTCGACAGGGCGATCAGCCCCAGCATTTT. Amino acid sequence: CASSLKRGRQGDQPQHF.

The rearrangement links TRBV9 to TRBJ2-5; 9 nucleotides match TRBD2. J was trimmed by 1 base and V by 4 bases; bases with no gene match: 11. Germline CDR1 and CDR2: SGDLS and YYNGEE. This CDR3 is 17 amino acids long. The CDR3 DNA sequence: TGTGCCAGCAGCCCCAGGCGGGAGGGCCTTAGCCAAGAGACCCAGTACTTC. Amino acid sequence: CASSPRREGLSQETQYF.

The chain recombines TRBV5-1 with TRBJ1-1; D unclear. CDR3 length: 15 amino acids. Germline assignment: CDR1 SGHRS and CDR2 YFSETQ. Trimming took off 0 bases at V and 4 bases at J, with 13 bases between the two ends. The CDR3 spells CASSLDAGGSTEAFF. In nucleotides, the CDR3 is TGCGCCAGCAGCTTGGATGCAGGAGGGAGCACTGAAGCTTTCTTT.

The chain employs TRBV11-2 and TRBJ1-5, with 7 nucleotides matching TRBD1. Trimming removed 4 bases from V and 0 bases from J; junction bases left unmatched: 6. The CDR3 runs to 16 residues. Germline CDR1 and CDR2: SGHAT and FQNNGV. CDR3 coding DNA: TGTGCCAGCAGCTCCCGGGACAGATATAGCAATCAGCCCCAGCATTTT. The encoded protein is CASSSRDRYSNQPQHF.

The DNA for the CDR3 is TGTGCCAGCAGCCGGGGACTAGCGGTTTCCTCCTACGAGCAGTACTTC. Its translation: CASSRGLAVSSYEQYF. V gene TRBV7-6 combines with J gene TRBJ2-7; 11 bases are shared with TRBD2. After removal of 5 bases from V and 0 bases from J, the junction contained 6 bases not matched to a gene. CDR3 length: 16 residues. The V gene's germline CDR1 is SGHVS and CDR2 FNYEAQ.

The DNA for the CDR3 is TGTGCCAGCAGCGCAGGGGAGGGGAGGGCTTACGAGCAGTACTTC. It encodes CASSAGEGRAYEQYF. The chain links TRBV9 to TRBJ2-7; TRBD2 is a possible D gene (7 bases). Trimming removed 3 bases from V and 4 bases from J, with 17 bases in between. Germline-derived CDR1 and CDR2 are SGDLS and YYNGEE. CDR3 length: 15 residues.

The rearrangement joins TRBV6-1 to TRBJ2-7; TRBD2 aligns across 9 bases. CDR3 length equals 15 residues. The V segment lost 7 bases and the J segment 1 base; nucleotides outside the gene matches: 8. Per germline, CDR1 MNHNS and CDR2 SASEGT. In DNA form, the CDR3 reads TGTGCCAGCAAAAGTCCTAGCGGGGAATCCTACGAGCAGTACTTC. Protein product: CASKSPSGESYEQYF.

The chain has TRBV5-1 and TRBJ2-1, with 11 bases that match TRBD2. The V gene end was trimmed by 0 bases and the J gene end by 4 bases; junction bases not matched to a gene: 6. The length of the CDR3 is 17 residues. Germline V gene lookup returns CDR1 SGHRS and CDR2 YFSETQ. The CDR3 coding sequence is TGCGCCAGCAGCTTGGAGGCAACTAGCGGGAGTTACAATGAGCAGTTCTTC. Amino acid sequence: CASSLEATSGSYNEQFF.

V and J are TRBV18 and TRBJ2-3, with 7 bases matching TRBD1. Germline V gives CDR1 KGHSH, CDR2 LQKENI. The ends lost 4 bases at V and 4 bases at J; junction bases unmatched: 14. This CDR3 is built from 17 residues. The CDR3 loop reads CASSLPRQGSWADTQYF. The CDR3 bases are TGTGCCAGCTCACTTCCTCGACAGGGAAGTTGGGCAGATACGCAGTATTTT.

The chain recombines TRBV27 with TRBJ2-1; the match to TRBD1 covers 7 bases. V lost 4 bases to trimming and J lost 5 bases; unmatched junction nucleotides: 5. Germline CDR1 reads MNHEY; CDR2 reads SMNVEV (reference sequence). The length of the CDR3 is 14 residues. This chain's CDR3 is CASSYSDRDNEQFF. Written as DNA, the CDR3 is TGTGCCAGCAGTTATAGCGACAGGGACAATGAGCAGTTCTTC.

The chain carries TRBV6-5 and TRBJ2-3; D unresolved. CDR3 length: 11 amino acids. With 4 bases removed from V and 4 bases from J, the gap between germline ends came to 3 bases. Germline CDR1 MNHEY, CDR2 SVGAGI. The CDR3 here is CASSSADTQYF. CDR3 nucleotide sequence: TGTGCCAGCAGTTCCGCAGATACGCAGTATTTT.

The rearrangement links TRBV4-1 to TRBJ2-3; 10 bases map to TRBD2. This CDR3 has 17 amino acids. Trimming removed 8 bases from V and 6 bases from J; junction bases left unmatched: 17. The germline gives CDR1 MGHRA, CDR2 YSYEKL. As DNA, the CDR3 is TGCGCCAGCCGACCCCGTCTAGCGGGAGAGGAAGCTGATACGCAGTATTTT. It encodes CASRPRLAGEEADTQYF.

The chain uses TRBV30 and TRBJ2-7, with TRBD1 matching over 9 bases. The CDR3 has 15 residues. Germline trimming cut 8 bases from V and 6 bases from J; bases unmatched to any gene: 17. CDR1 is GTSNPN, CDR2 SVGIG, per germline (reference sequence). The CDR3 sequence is CAGGSSRTGVGEQYF. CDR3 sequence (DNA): TGTGCCGGGGGGTCTTCCAGGACAGGGGTAGGCGAGCAGTACTTC. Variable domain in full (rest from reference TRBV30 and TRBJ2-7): SQTIHQWPATLVQPVGSPLSLECTVEGTSNPNLYWYRQAAGRGLQLLFYSVGIGQISSEVPQNLSASRPQDRQFILSSKKLLLSDSGFYLCAGGSSRTGVGEQYFGPGTRLTVT.

CDR3 nucleotide sequence: TGTGCCAGCAGCTTAGTATCCCTGCGCGGGGGTGTAGGGGCCACTGAAGCTTTCTTT. Translated, it gives CASSLVSLRGGVGATEAFF. The rearrangement joins TRBV11-2 to TRBJ1-1, with D tentatively TRBD1 (5 bases). The CDR3 extends over 19 amino acids. Germline lookup yields CDR1 SGHAT and CDR2 FQNNGV. V was cut by 1 base and J by 4 bases, with 25 bases left in between. Based on the CDR3 plus reference TRBV11-2 and TRBJ1-1, the full variable domain is EAGVAQSPRYKIIEKRQSVAFWCNPISGHATLYWYQQILGQGPKLLIQFQNNGVVDDSQLPKDRFSAERLKGVDSTLKIQPAKLEDSAVYLCASSLVSLRGGVGATEAFFGQGTRLTVV.

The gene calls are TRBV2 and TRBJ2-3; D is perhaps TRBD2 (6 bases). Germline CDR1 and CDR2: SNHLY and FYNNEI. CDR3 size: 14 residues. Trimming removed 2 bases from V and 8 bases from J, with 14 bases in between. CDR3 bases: TGTGCCAGCAGTGAACCCGGGGGAGGAGGTACGCAGTATTTT. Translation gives CASSEPGGGGTQYF. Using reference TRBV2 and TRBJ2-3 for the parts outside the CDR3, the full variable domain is EPEVTQTPSHQVTQMGQEVILRCVPISNHLYFYWYRQILGQKVEFLVSFYNNEISEKSEIFDDQFSVERPDGSNFTLKIRSTKLEDSAMYFCASSEPGGGGTQYFGPGTRLTVL.

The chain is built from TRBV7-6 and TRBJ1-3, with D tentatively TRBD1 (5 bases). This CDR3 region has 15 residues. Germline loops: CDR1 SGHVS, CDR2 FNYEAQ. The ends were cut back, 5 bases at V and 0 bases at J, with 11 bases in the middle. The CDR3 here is CASSRGGFSGNTIYF. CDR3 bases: TGTGCCAGCAGCCGGGGGGGGTTCTCTGGAAACACCATATATTTT. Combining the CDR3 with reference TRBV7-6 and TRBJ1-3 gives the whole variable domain GAGVSQSPRYKVTKRGQDVALRCDPISGHVSLYWYRQALGQGPEFLTYFNYEAQQDKSGLPNDRFSAERPEGSISTLTIQRTEQRDSAMYRCASSRGGFSGNTIYFGEGSWLTVV.